This TCR beta chain is drawn from a study of shared clonotypes between healthy human individuals. The CDR3 extends over 14 amino acids. Germline V gene sequence: CDR1 SGDLS, CDR2 YYNGEE. Measured with immunoSEQ multiplex PCR; TCRdb has only the in-frame clones, and not every one. The sample contains about 710,000 clones, around 73% of which appear only once. The TCR originated in a woman aged 25 to 45 in good health. The material sequenced was memory CD4+ T cells sorted from blood. Subset given: CD45RA-negative fraction. The rearrangement uses TRBV9 and TRBJ2-5; D is unresolved. The DNA end is more similar to TRBJ2-7, so the J call may be wrong. CDR3 protein: CASSVAENSYEQYF. CDR3 nucleotide sequence: TGTGCCAGCAGCGTAGCGGAGAACTCCTACGAGCAGTACTTC.